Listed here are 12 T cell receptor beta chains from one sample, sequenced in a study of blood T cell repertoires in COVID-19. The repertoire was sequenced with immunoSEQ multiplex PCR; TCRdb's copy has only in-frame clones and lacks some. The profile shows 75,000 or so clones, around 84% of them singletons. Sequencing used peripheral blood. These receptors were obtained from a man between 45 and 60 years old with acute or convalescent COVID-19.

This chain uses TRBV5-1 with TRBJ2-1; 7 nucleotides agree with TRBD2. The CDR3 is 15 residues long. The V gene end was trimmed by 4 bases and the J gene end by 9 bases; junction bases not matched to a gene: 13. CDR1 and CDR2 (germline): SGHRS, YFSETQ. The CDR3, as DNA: TGCGCCAGCAGCATCCAAAGGGCGGGAGCGGGTGAGCAGTTCTTC. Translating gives CASSIQRAGAGEQFF.

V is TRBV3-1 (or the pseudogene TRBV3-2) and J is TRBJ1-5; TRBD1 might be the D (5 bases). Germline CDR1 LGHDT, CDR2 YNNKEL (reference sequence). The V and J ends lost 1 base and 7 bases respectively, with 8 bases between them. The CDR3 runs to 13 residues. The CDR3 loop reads CASSQGRDQPQHF. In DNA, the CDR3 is TGTGCCAGCAGCCAAGGGAGGGACCAGCCCCAGCATTTT.

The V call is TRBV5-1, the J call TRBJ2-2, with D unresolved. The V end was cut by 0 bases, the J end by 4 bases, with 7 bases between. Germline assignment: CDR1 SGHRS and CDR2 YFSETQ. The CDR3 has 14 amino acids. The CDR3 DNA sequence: TGCGCCAGCAGCTTGGGGCGGAGCACCGGGGAGCTGTTTTTT. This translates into CASSLGRSTGELFF.

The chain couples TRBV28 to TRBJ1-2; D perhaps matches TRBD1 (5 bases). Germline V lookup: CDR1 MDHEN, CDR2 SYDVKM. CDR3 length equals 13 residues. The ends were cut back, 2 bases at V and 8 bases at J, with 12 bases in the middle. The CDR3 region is CASSLGGEYGYTF. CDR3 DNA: TGTGCCAGCAGTTTAGGGGGGGAGTACGGCTACACCTTC.

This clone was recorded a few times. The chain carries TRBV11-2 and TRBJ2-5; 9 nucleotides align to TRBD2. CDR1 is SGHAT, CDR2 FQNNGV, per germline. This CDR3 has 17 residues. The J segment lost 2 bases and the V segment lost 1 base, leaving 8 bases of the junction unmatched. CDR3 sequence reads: CASSLVPSGGYQETQYF. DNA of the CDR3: TGTGCCAGCAGCTTAGTGCCCAGCGGGGGGTATCAAGAGACCCAGTACTTC.

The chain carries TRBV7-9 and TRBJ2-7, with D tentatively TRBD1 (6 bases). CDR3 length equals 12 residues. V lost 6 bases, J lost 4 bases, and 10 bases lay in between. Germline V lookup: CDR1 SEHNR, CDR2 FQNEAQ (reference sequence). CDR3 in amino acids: CASSRTGYEQYF. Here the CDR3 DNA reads TGTGCCAGCAGTCGAACAGGGTACGAGCAGTACTTC.

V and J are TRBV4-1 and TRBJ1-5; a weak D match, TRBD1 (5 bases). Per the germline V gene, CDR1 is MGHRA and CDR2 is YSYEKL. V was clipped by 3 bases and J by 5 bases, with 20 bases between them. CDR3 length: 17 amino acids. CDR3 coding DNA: TGCGCCAGCAGCCATGAGACTGGCTACCCGGGGGATCAGCCCCAGCATTTT. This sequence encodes CASSHETGYPGDQPQHF.

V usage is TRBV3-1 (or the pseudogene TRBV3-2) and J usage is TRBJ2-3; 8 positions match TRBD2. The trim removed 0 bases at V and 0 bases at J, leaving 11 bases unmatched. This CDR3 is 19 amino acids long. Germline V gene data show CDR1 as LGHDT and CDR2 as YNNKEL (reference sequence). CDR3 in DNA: TGTGCCAGCAGCCAAGACGGATGGGTAGCGGGGTCTAGCACAGATACGCAGTATTTT. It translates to CASSQDGWVAGSSTDTQYF.

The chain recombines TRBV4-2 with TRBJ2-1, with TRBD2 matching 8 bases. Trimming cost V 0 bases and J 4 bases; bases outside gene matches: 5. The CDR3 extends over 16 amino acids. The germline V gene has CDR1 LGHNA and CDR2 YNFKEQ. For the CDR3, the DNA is TGTGCCAGCAGCCAAGATGCCCAGCGGGGGTACAATGAGCAGTTCTTC. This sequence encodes CASSQDAQRGYNEQFF.

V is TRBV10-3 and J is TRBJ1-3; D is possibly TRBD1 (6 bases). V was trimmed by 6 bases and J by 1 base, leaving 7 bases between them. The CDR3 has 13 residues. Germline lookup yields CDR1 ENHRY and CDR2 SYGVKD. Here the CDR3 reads CAIRQGSGNTIYF. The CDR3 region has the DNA TGTGCCATCAGACAGGGTTCTGGAAACACCATATATTTT.

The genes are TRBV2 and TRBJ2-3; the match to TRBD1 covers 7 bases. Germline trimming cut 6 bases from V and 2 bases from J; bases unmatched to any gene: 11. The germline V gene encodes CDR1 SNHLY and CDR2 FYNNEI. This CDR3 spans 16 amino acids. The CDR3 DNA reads TGTGCCAGCAGGGTGACAGGGTTATTTTACACAGATACGCAGTATTTT. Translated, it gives CASRVTGLFYTDTQYF.

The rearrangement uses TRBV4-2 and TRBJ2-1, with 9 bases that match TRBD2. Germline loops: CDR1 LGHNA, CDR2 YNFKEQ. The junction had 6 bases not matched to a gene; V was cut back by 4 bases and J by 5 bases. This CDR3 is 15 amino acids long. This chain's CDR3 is CASSPTSGYHNEQFF. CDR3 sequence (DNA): TGTGCCAGCAGCCCGACTAGCGGCTATCACAATGAGCAGTTCTTC.